One and the same sample provided the 5 T cell receptor beta chains below, sequenced in a study of blood T cell repertoires in COVID-19. Clones were read by immunoSEQ multiplex PCR, and TCRdb kept only the in-frame ones, dropping some. The sample holds approximately 440,000 clones, around 88% seen once. Sequenced: peripheral blood. These receptor sequences come from a woman between 50 and 59 years old with COVID-19, enrolled during active disease.

The chain recombines TRBV27 with TRBJ2-1; 9 bases agree with TRBD2. This CDR3 spans 14 amino acids. V was clipped by 3 bases and J by 5 bases; unmatched bases: 2. Germline CDR1 MNHEY, CDR2 SMNVEV (reference sequence). The CDR3 DNA sequence: TGTGCCAGCAGTTTGCTAGCGGGGAACAATGAGCAGTTCTTC. As protein: CASSLLAGNNEQFF.

This chain uses TRBV11-2 with TRBJ2-7; D is perhaps TRBD2 (7 bases). Germline CDR1 reads SGHAT; CDR2 reads FQNNGV. The V end lost 8 bases, the J end lost 1 base, and 15 bases lay between the germline ends. The CDR3 has 14 residues. The CDR3 here is CASCRGAGSYEQYF. DNA of the CDR3: TGTGCCAGCTGTCGGGGGGCGGGGTCCTACGAGCAGTACTTC.

The rearrangement joins TRBV3-1 (or the pseudogene TRBV3-2) to TRBJ1-1; the D is unclear. Germline loops: CDR1 LGHDT, CDR2 YNNKEL (reference sequence). V was pared by 0 bases and J by 5 bases, with 16 bases between. The CDR3 loop spans 16 amino acids. The CDR3 is CASSQDDITRETEAFF. The CDR3 nucleotides read TGTGCCAGCAGCCAAGATGACATCACGCGGGAGACTGAAGCTTTCTTT.

Comments on this clone: This CDR3 is also generated by other DNA sequences in the sample. The genes are TRBV30 and TRBJ1-2; D might be TRBD1 (6 bases). The CDR3 runs 13 residues. Germline V CDR1 and CDR2: GTSNPN, SVGIG (reference sequence). The germline V and J ends were trimmed by 3 bases and 0 bases, with 8 bases remaining between them. The CDR3 DNA follows: TGTGCCTGGAGCCCAGGGGCTAACTATGGCTACACCTTC. It translates to CAWSPGANYGYTF.

The CDR3 region is CAWSVSPREQYF. As DNA, the CDR3 is TGTGCCTGGAGTGTCTCTCCTCGGGAGCAGTACTTC. The chain carries TRBV30 and TRBJ2-7; D is undetermined. The CDR3 consists of 12 residues. V shed 0 bases and J shed 7 bases, with 10 bases lying between them. Germline V CDR1 and CDR2: GTSNPN, SVGIG (reference sequence). Filled out from reference TRBV30 and TRBJ2-7, the complete variable domain reads SQTIHQWPATLVQPVGSPLSLECTVEGTSNPNLYWYRQAAGRGLQLLFYSVGIGQISSEVPQNLSASRPQDRQFILSSKKLLLSDSGFYLCAWSVSPREQYFGPGTRLTVT.